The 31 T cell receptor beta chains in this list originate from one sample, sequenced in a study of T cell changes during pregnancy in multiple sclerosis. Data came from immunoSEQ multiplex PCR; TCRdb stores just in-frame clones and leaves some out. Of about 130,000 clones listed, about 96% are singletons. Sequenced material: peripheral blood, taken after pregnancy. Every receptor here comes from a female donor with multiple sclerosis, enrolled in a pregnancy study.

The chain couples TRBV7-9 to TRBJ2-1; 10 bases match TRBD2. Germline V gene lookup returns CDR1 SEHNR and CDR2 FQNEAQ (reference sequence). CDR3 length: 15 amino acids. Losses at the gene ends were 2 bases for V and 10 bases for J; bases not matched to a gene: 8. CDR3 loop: CASSLMGLAGVEQFF. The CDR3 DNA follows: TGTGCCAGCAGCTTAATGGGGCTAGCGGGAGTGGAGCAGTTCTTC. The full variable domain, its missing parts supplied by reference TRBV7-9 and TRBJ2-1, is DTGVSQNPRHKITKRGQNVTFRCDPISEHNRLYWYRQTLGQGPEFLTYFQNEAQLEKSRLLSDRFSAERPKGSFSTLEIQRTEQGDSAMYLCASSLMGLAGVEQFFGPGTRLTVL.

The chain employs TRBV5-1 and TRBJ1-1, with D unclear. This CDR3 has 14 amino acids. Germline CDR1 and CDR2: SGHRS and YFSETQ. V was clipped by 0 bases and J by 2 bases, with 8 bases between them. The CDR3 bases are TGCGCCAGCAGCTTGGATCTATTTAACACTGAAGCTTTCTTT. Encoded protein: CASSLDLFNTEAFF. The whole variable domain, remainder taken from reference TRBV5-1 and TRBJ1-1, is KAGVTQTPRYLIKTRGQQVTLSCSPISGHRSVSWYQQTPGQGLQFLFEYFSETQRNKGNFPGRFSGRQFSNSRSEMNVSTLELGDSALYLCASSLDLFNTEAFFGQGTRLTVV.

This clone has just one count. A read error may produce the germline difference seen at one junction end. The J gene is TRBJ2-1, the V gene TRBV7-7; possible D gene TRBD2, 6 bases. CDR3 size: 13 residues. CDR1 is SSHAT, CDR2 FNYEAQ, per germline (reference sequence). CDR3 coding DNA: TGTGCTAGCAGCTTGGCGGGGCACAATGAGCAGTTCTTC. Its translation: CASSLAGHNEQFF.

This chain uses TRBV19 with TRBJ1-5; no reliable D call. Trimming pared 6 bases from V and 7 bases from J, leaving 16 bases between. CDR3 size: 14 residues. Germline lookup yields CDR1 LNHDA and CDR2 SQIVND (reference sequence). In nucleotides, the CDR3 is TGTGCCAGTAGGGTCCCAGGAATTGGGCAGCCCCAGCATTTT. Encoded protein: CASRVPGIGQPQHF.

The CDR3: CASSDFPGPAGNEQFF. Written as DNA, the CDR3 is TGTGCCAGCAGCGATTTTCCGGGACCAGCGGGCAATGAGCAGTTCTTC. V is TRBV27 and J is TRBJ2-1; weak D call: TRBD2 (6 bases). Trimming cost V 6 bases and J 6 bases, with 21 bases left between them. Germline V CDR1 and CDR2: MNHEY, SMNVEV (reference sequence). This CDR3 contains 16 residues.

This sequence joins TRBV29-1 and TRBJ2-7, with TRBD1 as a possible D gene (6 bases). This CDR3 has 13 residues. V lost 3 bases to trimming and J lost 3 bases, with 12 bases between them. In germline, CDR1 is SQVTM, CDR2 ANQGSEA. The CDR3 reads CSVDSGAGYEQYF. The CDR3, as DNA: TGCAGCGTTGATTCAGGGGCAGGCTACGAGCAGTACTTC.

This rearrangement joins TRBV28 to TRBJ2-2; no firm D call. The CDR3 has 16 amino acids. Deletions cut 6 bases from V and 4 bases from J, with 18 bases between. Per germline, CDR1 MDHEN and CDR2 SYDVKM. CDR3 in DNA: TGTGCCAGCAGCTCCATCGGCGGTTCAAGCACCGGGGAGCTGTTTTTT. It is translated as CASSSIGGSSTGELFF.

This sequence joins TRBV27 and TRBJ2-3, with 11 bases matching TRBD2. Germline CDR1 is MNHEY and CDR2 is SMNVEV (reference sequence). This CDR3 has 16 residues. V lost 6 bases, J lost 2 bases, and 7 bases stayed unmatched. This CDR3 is CASRSLAGGLTDTQYF. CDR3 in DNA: TGTGCCAGCAGATCTCTAGCGGGAGGCCTCACAGATACGCAGTATTTT.

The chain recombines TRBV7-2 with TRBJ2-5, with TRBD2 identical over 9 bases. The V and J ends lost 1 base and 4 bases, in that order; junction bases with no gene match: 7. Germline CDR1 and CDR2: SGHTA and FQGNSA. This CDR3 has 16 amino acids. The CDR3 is CASSLGSGSMVETQYF. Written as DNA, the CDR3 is TGTGCCAGCAGCTTAGGTAGCGGGAGTATGGTAGAGACCCAGTACTTC.

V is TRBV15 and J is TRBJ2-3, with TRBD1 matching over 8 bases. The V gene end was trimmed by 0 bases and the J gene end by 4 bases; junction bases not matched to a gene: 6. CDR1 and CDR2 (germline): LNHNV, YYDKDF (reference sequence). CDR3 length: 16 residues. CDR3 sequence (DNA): TGTGCCACCAGCAGAGATGCGCGGGACAGGTCAGATACGCAGTATTTT. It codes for CATSRDARDRSDTQYF.

For the CDR3, the DNA is TGTGCCTGGACCAGTAATGGTTTGGATCAGCCCCAGCATTTT. Its protein is CAWTSNGLDQPQHF. This chain joins TRBV30 and TRBJ1-5; D gene unclear. Trimming pared 4 bases from V and 5 bases from J, leaving 15 bases between. The CDR3 runs to 14 residues. The germline CDR1 and CDR2 sequences are GTSNPN and SVGIG (reference sequence).

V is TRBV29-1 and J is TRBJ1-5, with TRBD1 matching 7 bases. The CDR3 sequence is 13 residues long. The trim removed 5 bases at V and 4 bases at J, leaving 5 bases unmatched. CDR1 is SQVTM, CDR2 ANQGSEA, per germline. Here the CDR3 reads CSVKGQANQPQHF. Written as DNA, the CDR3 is TGCAGCGTTAAAGGACAGGCGAATCAGCCCCAGCATTTT.

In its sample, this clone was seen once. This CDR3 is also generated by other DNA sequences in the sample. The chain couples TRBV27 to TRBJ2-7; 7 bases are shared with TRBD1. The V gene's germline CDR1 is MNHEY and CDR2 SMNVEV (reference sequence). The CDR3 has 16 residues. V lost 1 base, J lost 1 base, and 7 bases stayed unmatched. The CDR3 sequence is CASSLLTGVGSYEQYF. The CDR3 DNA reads TGTGCCAGCAGTTTATTAACAGGGGTTGGTTCCTACGAGCAGTACTTC.

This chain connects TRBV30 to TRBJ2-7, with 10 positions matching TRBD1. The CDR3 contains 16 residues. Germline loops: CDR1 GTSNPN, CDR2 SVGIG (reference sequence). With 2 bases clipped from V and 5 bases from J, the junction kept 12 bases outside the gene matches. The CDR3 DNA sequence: TGTGCCTGGAGTTTTGTTACGGGACAGGGGCATGACGAGCAGTACTTC. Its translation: CAWSFVTGQGHDEQYF. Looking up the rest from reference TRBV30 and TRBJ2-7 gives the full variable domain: SQTIHQWPATLVQPVGSPLSLECTVEGTSNPNLYWYRQAAGRGLQLLFYSVGIGQISSEVPQNLSASRPQDRQFILSSKKLLLSDSGFYLCAWSFVTGQGHDEQYFGPGTRLTVT.

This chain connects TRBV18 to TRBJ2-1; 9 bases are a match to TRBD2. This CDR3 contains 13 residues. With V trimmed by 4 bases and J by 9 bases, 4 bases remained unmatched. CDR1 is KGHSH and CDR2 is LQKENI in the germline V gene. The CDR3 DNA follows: TGTGCCAGCTCACAGCGGGAGGTCGGTGAGCAGTTCTTC. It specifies CASSQREVGEQFF. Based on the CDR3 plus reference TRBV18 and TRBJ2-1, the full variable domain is NAGVMQNPRHLVRRRGQEARLRCSPMKGHSHVYWYRQLPEEGLKFMVYLQKENIIDESGMPKERFSAEFPKEGPSILRIQQVVRGDSAAYFCASSQREVGEQFFGPGTRLTVL.

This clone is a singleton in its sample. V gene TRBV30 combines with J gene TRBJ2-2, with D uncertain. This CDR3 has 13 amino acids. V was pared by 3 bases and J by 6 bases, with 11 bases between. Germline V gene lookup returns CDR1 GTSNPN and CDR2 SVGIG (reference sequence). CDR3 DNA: TGTGCCTGGAGCGGAGTGGTTCCCGGGGAGCTGTTTTTT. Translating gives CAWSGVVPGELFF.

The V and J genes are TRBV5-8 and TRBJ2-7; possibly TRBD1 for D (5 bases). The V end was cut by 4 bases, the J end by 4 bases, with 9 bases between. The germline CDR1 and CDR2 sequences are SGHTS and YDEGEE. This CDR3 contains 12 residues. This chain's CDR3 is CASSPYRYEQYF. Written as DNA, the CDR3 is TGTGCCAGCAGCCCTTACAGGTACGAGCAGTACTTC.

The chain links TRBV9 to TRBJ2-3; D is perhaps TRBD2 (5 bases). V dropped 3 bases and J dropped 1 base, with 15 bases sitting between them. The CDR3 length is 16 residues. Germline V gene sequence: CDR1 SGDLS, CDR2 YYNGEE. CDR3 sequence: CASSADGGTGTDTQYF. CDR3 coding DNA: TGTGCCAGCAGCGCGGACGGAGGAACTGGCACAGATACGCAGTATTTT.

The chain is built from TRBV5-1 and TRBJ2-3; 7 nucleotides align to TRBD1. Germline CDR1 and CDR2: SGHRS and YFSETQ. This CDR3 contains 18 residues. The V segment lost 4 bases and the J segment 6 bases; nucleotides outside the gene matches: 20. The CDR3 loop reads CASSHTQGFRYQVDTQYF. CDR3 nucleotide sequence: TGCGCCAGCAGCCACACACAGGGGTTTCGGTACCAGGTTGATACGCAGTATTTT. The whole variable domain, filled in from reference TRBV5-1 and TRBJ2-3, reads KAGVTQTPRYLIKTRGQQVTLSCSPISGHRSVSWYQQTPGQGLQFLFEYFSETQRNKGNFPGRFSGRQFSNSRSEMNVSTLELGDSALYLCASSHTQGFRYQVDTQYFGPGTRLTVL.

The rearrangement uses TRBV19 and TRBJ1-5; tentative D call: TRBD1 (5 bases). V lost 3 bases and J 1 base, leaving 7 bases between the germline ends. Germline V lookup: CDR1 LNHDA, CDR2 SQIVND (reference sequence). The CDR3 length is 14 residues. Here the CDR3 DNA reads TGTGCCAGTAGTATGACAGAAAGCAATCAGCCCCAGCATTTT. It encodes CASSMTESNQPQHF.

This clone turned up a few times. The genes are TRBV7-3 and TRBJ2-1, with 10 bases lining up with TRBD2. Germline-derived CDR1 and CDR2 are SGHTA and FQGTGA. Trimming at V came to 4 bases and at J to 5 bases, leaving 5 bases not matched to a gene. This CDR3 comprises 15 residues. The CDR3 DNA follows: TGTGCCAGCAGCTCTTCAGCGGGAGGGGACAATGAGCAGTTCTTC. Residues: CASSSSAGGDNEQFF.

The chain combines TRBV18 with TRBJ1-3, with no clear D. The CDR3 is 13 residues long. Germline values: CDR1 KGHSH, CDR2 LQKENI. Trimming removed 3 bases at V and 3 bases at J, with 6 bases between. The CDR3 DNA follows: TGTGCCAGCTCACCGTCGGTTGGAAACACCATATATTTT. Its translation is CASSPSVGNTIYF.

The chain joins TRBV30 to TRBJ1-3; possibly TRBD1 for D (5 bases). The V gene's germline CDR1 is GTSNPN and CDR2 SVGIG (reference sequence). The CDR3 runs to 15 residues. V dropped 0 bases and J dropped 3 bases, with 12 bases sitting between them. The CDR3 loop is CAWSVRRDVGNTIYF. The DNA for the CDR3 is TGTGCCTGGAGTGTACGCAGGGATGTTGGAAACACCATATATTTT.

CDR3 bases: TGTGCCATCAGTGAGCCCGATAATAGCGGGATCAGCACAGATACGCAGTATTTT. Translation: CAISEPDNSGISTDTQYF. V gene TRBV10-3 combines with J gene TRBJ2-3; 8 bases line up with TRBD2. V trimming: 2 bases; J trimming: 0 bases; junction bases outside the gene matches: 10. The CDR3 loop spans 18 amino acids. Germline CDR1 ENHRY, CDR2 SYGVKD.

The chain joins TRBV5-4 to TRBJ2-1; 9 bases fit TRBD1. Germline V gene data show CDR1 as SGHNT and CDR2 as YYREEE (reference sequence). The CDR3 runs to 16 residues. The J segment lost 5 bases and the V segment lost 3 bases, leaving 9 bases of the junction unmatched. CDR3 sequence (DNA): TGTGCCAGCAGCTCCCCCGGGACAGGGTCGAACAATGAGCAGTTCTTC. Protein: CASSSPGTGSNNEQFF. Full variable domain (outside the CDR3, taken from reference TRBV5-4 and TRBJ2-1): ETGVTQSPTHLIKTRGQQVTLRCSSQSGHNTVSWYQQALGQGPQFIFQYYREEENGRGNFPPRFSGLQFPNYSSELNVNALELDDSALYLCASSSPGTGSNNEQFFGPGTRLTVL.

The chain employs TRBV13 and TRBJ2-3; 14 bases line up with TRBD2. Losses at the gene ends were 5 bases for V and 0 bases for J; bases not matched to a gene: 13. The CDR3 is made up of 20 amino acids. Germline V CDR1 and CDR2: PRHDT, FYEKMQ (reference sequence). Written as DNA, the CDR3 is TGTGCCAGCAGCCGATTGACACGGACTAGCGGGAGGAGGAGCACAGATACGCAGTATTTT. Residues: CASSRLTRTSGRRSTDTQYF.

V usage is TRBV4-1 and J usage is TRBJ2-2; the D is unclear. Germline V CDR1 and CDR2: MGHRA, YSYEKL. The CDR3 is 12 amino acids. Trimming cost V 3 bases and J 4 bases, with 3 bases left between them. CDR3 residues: CASSHLTGELFF. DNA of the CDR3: TGCGCCAGCAGCCACCTCACCGGGGAGCTGTTTTTT.

This CDR3 reads CASSGWTGYDAEAFF. The CDR3 coding sequence is TGCGCCAGCAGCGGATGGACAGGGTACGACGCTGAAGCTTTCTTT. The chain is built from TRBV5-1 and TRBJ1-1; 8 nucleotides agree with TRBD1. The V segment lost 4 bases and the J segment 6 bases; nucleotides outside the gene matches: 11. The CDR3 is 15 residues long. CDR1 is SGHRS, CDR2 YFSETQ, per germline.

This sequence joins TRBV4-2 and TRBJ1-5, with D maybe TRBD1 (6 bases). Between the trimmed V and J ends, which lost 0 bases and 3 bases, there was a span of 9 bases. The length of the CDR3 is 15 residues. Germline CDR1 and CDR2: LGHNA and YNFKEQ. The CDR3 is CASSQEGATNQPQHF. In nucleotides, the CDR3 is TGTGCCAGCAGCCAAGAGGGGGCGACCAATCAGCCCCAGCATTTT.

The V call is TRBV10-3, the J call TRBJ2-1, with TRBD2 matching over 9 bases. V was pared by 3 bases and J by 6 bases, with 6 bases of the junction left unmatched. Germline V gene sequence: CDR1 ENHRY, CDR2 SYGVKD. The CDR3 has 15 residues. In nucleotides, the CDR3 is TGTGCCATCAGTGACATGGGACTAGCCCCCAATGAGCAGTTCTTC. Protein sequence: CAISDMGLAPNEQFF.

The CDR3 sequence is CASTTGGLNTEAFF. CDR3 nucleotides: TGTGCCAGCACCACAGGGGGTTTGAACACTGAAGCTTTCTTT. The chain has TRBV25-1 and TRBJ1-1; 8 nucleotides agree with TRBD1. The CDR3 is 14 amino acids. Germline V gives CDR1 MGHDK, CDR2 SYGVNS. V trimming: 7 bases; J trimming: 0 bases; junction bases outside the gene matches: 4. The whole variable domain, filled in from reference TRBV25-1 and TRBJ1-1, reads EADIYQTPRYLVIGTGKKITLECSQTMGHDKMYWYQQDPGMELHLIHYSYGVNSTEKGDLSSESTVSRIRTEHFPLTLESARPSHTSQYLCASTTGGLNTEAFFGQGTRLTVV.